This T cell receptor beta chain comes out of a study of T cell repertoires in cytomegalovirus infection. Study-level information: From public TCR beta signatures came an indication of both CMV infection and matching HLA type.

Study outcomes and limitations: Dominating the ex vivo response were HLA-C-restricted CMV-specific TCR beta clonotypes.

The germline gives CDR1 MDHEN, CDR2 SYDVKM. V was clipped by 6 bases and J by 0 bases; unmatched bases: 4. The CDR3 totals 14 residues. This clonotype was detected once. The antigen is undetermined. TCRdb called the reads again in MiXCR, with one record for every CDR3 protein. This sample has 680,000 or so distinct CDR3 sequences; about a third occur once, and the top ten carry 2.5% to 3.5%. V gene TRBV28 combines with J gene TRBJ2-7; 8 nucleotides line up with TRBD2. The origin of this receptor is a human donor in good health (CMV status not recorded). Some clones in this sample may be carry-over from other donors' samples. Sequencing was done on a sample of PBMCs. CDR3 sequence (DNA): TGTGCCAGCAGAACCGGGACTAGCTCCTACGAGCAGTACTTC. Its translation is CASRTGTSSYEQYF.